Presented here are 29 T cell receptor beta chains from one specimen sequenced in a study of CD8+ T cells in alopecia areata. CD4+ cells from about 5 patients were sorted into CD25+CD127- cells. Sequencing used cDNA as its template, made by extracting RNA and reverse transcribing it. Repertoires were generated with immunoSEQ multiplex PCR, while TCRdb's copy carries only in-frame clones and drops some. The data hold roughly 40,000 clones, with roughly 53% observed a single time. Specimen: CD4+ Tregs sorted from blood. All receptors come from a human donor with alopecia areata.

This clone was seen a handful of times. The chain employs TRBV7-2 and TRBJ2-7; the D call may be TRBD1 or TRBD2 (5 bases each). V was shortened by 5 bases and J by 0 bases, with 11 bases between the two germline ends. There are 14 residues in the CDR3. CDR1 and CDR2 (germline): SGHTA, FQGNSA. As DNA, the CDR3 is TGTGCCAGCAGCCCCAGGGACGCCTCCTACGAGCAGTACTTC. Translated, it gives CASSPRDASYEQYF. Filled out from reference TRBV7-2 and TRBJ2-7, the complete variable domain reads GAGVSQSPSNKVTEKGKDVELRCDPISGHTALYWYRQSLGQGLEFLIYFQGNSAPDKSGLPSDRFSAERTGGSVSTLTIQRTQQEDSAVYLCASSPRDASYEQYFGPGTRLTVT.

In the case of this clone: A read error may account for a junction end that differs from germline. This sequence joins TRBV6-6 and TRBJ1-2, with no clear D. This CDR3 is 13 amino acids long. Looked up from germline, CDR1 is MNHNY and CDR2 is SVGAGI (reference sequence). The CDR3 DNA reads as TGTGCCAGCAGTTACTCTAACTCTTTAGATAGCCTCTTC. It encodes CASSYSNSLDSLF.

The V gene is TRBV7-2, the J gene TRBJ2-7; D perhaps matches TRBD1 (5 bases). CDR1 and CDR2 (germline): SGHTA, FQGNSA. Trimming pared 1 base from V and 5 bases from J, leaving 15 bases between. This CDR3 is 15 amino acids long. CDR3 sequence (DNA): TGTGCCAGCAGCTTAGGGTGGGCAGGGTTAAACGAGCAGTACTTC. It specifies CASSLGWAGLNEQYF.

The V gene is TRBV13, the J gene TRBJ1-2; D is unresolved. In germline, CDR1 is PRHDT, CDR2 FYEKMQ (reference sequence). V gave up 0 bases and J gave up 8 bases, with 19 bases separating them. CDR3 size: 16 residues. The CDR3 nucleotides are TGTGCCAGCAGCTTAGGGGGGTCGGCCTCCGATCTCGGCTACACCTTC. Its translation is CASSLGGSASDLGYTF.

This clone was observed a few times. The CDR3 sequence: CASSVPFTDTQYF. The CDR3 DNA reads TGCGCCAGCAGTGTTCCCTTCACAGATACGCAGTATTTT. The V call is TRBV10-1, the J call TRBJ2-3; D call uncertain. The germline V gene encodes CDR1 WNHNN and CDR2 SYGVQD (reference sequence). V gave up 4 bases and J gave up 2 bases, with 7 bases separating them. This CDR3 has 13 residues.

The DNA for the CDR3 is TGCAGCGTTGGCGTGACAGGGGGCGGCACAGATACGCAGTATTTT. This sequence encodes CSVGVTGGGTDTQYF. V is TRBV29-1 and J is TRBJ2-3; 10 nucleotides match TRBD1. The CDR3 totals 15 residues. J was trimmed by 1 base and V by 4 bases; bases with no gene match: 5. Germline CDR1 SQVTM, CDR2 ANQGSEA.

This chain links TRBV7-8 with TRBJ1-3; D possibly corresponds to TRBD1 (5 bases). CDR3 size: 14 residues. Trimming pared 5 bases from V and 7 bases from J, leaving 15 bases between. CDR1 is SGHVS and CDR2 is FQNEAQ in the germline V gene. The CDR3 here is CASSPPGVPNTIYF. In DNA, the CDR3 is TGTGCCAGCAGCCCCCCGGGGGTACCCAACACCATATATTTT. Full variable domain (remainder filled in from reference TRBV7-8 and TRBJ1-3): GAGVSQSPRYKVAKRGQDVALRCDPISGHVSLFWYQQALGQGPEFLTYFQNEAQLDKSGLPSDRFFAERPEGSVSTLKIQRTQQEDSAVYLCASSPPGVPNTIYFGEGSWLTVV.

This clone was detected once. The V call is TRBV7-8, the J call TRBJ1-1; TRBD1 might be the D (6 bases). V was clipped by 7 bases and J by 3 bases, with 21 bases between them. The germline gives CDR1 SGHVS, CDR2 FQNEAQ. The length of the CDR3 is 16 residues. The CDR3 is CASNNPGEKGDTEAFF. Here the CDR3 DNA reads TGTGCCAGCAACAACCCAGGGGAAAAAGGGGACACTGAAGCTTTCTTT. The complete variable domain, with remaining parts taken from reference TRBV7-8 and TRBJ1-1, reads GAGVSQSPRYKVAKRGQDVALRCDPISGHVSLFWYQQALGQGPEFLTYFQNEAQLDKSGLPSDRFFAERPEGSVSTLKIQRTQQEDSAVYLCASNNPGEKGDTEAFFGQGTRLTVV.

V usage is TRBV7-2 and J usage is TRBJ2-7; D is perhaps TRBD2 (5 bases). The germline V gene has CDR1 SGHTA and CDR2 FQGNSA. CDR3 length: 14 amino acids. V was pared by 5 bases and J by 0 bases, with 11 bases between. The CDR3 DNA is TGTGCCAGCAGCCGCACGGGATTCTCCTACGAGCAGTACTTC. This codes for CASSRTGFSYEQYF. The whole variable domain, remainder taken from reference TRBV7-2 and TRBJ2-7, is GAGVSQSPSNKVTEKGKDVELRCDPISGHTALYWYRQSLGQGLEFLIYFQGNSAPDKSGLPSDRFSAERTGGSVSTLTIQRTQQEDSAVYLCASSRTGFSYEQYFGPGTRLTVT.

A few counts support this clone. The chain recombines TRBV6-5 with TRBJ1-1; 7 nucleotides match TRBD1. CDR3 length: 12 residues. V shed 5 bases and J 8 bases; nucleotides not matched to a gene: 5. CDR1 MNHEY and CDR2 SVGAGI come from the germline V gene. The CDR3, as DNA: TGTGCCAGCAGTCGCAACAGGGGAGAAGCTTTCTTT. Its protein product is CASSRNRGEAFF.

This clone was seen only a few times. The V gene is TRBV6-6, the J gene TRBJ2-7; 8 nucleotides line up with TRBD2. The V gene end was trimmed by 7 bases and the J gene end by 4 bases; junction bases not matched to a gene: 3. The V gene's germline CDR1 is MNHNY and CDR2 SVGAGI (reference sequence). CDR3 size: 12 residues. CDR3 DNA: TGTGCCAGCATGGGCGGGGGGTACGAGCAGTACTTC. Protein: CASMGGGYEQYF.

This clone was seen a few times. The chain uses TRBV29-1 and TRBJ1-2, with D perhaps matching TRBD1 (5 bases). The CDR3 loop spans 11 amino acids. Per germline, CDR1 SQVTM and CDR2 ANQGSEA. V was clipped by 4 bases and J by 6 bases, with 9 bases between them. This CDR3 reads CSVGGRDGYTF. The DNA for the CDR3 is TGCAGCGTTGGGGGGAGGGATGGCTACACCTTC.

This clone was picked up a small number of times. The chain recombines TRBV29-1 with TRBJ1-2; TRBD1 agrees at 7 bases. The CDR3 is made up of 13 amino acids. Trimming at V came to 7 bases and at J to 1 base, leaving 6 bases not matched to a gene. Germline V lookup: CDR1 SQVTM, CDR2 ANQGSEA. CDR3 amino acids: CSAATGINYGYTF. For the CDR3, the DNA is TGCAGCGCTGCGACAGGGATTAACTATGGCTACACCTTC.

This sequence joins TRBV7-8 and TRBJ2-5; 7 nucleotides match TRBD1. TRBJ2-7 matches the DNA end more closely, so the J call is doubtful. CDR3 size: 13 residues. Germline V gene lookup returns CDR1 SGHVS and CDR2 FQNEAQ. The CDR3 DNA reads TGTGCCAGCAGCCACGGACAGGCCTTCGAGCAGTACTTC. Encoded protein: CASSHGQAFEQYF.

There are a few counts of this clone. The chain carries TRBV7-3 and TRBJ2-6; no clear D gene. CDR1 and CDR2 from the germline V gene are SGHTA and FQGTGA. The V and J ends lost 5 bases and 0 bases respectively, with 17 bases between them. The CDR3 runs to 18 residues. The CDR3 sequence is CASSPRAGVSSGANVLTF. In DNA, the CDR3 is TGTGCCAGCAGCCCCCGGGCAGGAGTCAGCTCTGGGGCCAACGTCCTGACTTTC.

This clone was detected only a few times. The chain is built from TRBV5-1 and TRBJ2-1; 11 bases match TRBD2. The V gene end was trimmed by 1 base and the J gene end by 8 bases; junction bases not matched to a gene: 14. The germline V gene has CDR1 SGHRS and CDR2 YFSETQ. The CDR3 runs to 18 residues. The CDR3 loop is CASSLRLVAGGPIHEQFF. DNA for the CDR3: TGCGCCAGCAGCTTGCGTTTGGTAGCGGGAGGGCCGATCCATGAGCAGTTCTTC.

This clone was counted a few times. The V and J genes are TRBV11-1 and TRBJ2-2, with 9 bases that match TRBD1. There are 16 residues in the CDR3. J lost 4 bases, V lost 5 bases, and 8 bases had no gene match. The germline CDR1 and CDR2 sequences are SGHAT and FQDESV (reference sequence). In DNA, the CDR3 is TGTGCCAGCAGCAGAAGGGGGGACAGGGCCACCGGGGAGCTGTTTTTT. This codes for CASSRRGDRATGELFF. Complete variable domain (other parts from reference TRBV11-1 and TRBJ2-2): EAEVAQSPRYKITEKSQAVAFWCDPISGHATLYWYRQILGQGPELLVQFQDESVVDDSQLPKDRFSAERLKGVDSTLKIQPAELGDSAMYLCASSRRGDRATGELFFGEGSRLTVL.

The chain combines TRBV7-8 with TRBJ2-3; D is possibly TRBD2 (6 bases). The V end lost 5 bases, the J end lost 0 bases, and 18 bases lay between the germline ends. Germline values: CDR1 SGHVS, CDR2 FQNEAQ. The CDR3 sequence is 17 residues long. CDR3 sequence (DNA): TGTGCCAGCAGCCTCCTTAGCGGCGGGATGAGCACAGATACGCAGTATTTT. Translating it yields CASSLLSGGMSTDTQYF.

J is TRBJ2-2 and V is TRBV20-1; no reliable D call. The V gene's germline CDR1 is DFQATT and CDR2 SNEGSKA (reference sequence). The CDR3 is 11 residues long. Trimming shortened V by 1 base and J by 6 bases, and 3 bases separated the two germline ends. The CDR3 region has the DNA TGCAGTGCTAGAGCACCCGGGGAGCTGTTTTTT. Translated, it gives CSARAPGELFF.

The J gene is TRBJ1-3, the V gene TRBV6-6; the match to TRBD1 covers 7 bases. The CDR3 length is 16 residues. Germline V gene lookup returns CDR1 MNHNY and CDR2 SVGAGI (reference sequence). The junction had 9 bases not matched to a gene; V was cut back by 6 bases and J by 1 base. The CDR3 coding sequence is TGTGCCAGCAGAACAGACAGGGCATTTTCTGGAAACACCATATATTTT. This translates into CASRTDRAFSGNTIYF.

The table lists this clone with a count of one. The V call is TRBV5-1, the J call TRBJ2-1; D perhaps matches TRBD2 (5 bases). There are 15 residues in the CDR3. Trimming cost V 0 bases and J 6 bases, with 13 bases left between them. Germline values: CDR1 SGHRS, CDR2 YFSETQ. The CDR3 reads CASSLVVTGSNEQFF. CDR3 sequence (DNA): TGCGCCAGCAGCTTGGTAGTGACGGGATCCAATGAGCAGTTCTTC.

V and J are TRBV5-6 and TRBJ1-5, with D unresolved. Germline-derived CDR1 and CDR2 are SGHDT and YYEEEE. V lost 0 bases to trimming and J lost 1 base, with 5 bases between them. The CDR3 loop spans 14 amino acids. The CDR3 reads CASSLGWSNQPQHF. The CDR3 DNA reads TGTGCCAGCAGCTTGGGGTGGAGCAATCAGCCCCAGCATTTT.

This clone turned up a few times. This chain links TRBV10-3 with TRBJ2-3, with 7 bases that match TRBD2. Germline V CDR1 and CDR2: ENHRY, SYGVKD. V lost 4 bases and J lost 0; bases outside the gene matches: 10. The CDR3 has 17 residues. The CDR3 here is CAISAFTSARSTDTQYF. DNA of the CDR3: TGTGCCATCAGTGCCTTTACTAGCGCCAGGAGCACAGATACGCAGTATTTT.

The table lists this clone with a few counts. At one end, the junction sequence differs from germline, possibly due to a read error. The CDR3 bases are TGTGGGGGGGCGGAGCCGGGTTCACCCCTCCACTTT. This encodes CGGAEPGSPLHF. V is TRBV29-1 and J is TRBJ1-6, with a tentative D call TRBD1 (6 bases). The CDR3 covers 12 residues. Germline loops: CDR1 SQVTM, CDR2 ANQGSEA. Supplemented by reference TRBV29-1 and TRBJ1-6, the full variable domain reads SAVISQKPSRDICQRGTSLTIQCQVDSQVTMMFWYRQQPGQSLTLIATANQGSEATYESGFVIDKFPISRPNLTFSTLTVSNMSPEDSSIYLCGGAEPGSPLHFGNGTRLTVT.

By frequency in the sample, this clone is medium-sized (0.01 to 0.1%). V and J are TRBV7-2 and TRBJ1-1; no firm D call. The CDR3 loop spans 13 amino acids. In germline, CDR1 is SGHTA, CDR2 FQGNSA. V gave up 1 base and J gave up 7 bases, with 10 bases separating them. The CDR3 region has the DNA TGTGCCAGCAGCTTAGGGGAGTCCCGTGAAGCTTTCTTT. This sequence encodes CASSLGESREAFF.

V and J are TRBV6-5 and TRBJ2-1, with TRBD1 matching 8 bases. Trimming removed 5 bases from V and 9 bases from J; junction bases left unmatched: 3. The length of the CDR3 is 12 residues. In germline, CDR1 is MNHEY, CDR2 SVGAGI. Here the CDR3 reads CASSQGAGEQFF. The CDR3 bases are TGTGCCAGCAGTCAGGGGGCTGGTGAGCAGTTCTTC.

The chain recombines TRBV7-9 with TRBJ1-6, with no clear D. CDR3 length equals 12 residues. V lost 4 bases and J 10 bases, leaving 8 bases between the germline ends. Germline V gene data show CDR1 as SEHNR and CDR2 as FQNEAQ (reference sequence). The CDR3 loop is CASSSVESPLHF. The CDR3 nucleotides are TGTGCCAGCAGCTCTGTAGAATCACCCCTCCACTTT.

This CDR3 is CASSEGRRGGLVTDTQYF. CDR3 in DNA: TGTGCCAGCAGTGAAGGACGGCGGGGGGGCCTGGTCACAGATACGCAGTATTTT. V gene TRBV25-1 combines with J gene TRBJ2-3; 9 bases line up with TRBD2. The germline V gene encodes CDR1 MGHDK and CDR2 SYGVNS. The J segment lost 2 bases and the V segment lost 2 bases, leaving 11 bases of the junction unmatched. This CDR3 comprises 18 residues.

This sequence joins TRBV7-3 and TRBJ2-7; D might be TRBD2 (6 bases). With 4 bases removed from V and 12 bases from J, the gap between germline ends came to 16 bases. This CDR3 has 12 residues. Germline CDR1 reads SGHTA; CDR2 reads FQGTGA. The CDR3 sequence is CASSSMLGAGYF. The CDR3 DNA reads TGTGCCAGCAGCTCGATGCTGGGAGCGGGGTACTTC. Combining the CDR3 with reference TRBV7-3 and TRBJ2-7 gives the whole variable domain GAGVSQTPSNKVTEKGKYVELRCDPISGHTALYWYRQSLGQGPEFLIYFQGTGAADDSGLPNDRFFAVRPEGSVSTLKIQRTERGDSAVYLCASSSMLGAGYFGPGTRLTVT.